This T cell receptor beta chain was profiled in a study of T cell repertoires in cytomegalovirus infection. CDR1 and CDR2 (germline): LNHDA, SQIVND (reference sequence). This CDR3 comprises 11 residues. With 10 bases removed from V and 5 bases from J, the gap between germline ends came to 11 bases. TCRdb processed the reads anew with MiXCR; each CDR3 protein has one entry. Of around 630,000 distinct CDR3 sequences in the sample, 20% to 25% are singletons; the top ten hold approximately 8%. This clonotype was observed a few times. The sequence was obtained from a human donor in good health (CMV status not recorded). Some clones in this sample may be carry-over from other donors' samples. Sequenced input: CD8+ T cells from PBMCs. The rearrangement uses TRBV19 and TRBJ1-1, with D perhaps matching TRBD1 (6 bases). The chain's CDR3 is CATYRGTEAFF. Here the CDR3 DNA reads TGTGCCACCTATAGGGGGACTGAAGCTTTCTTT.